Listed below are T cell receptor beta chains from one sample, sequenced in a study of patients and donors after allogeneic stem cell transplantation. From the RT-PCR reads, TCRdb called clonotypes with MiXCR, one entry per CDR3 protein. The sample carries roughly 250,000 distinct CDR3 sequences, approximately 14% recorded once. The sample consisted of blood, either unsorted or a sorted T cell fraction (not recorded which). All receptors come from a human donor who was either an allogeneic HSCT recipient or a stem cell or donor lymphocyte infusion donor (not recorded which). It is not recorded whose cells these are; they may come from a transplant donor. Each CDR3 is given with its conserved first and last residue. D genes are given only for firm matches. A clone size is listed for some rows: how often the clone was seen (once, few, many), or a class if it is expanded.

clone_size,j_call,d_call,v_call,cdr3_aa,cdr3_nt
many,TRBJ1-1,NA,TRBV5-1,CASSPGVLPNTEAFF,TGCGCCAGCAGCCCCGGGGTCCTCCCGAACACTGAAGCTTTCTTT
few,TRBJ1-2,NA,TRBV4-3,CASSQEWASSGYTF,TGCGCCAGCAGCCAAGAGTGGGCCTCAAGCGGCTACACCTTC
NA,TRBJ2-2,NA,TRBV6-5,CASSYNPSTTGELFF,TGTGCCAGCAGTTATAATCCTAGCACTACCGGGGAGCTGTTTTTT
few,TRBJ2-1,TRBD2,TRBV6-4,CASSDSAGGSYEQFF,TGTGCCAGCAGTGACTCAGCGGGGGGGTCTTATGAGCAGTTCTTC
few,TRBJ2-2,TRBD2,TRBV9,CASTRTNPGLAGGNTGELFF,TGTGCCAGCACCAGAACAAACCCGGGACTAGCGGGAGGGAACACCGGGGAGCTGTTTTTT
NA,TRBJ1-5,NA,TRBV19,CASSIAAGDVRPQHF,TGTGCCAGTAGTATCGCGGCAGGGGATGTGAGGCCCCAGCATTTT
NA,TRBJ2-7,NA,TRBV7-9,CASSLVGGPQIYEQYF,TGTGCCAGCAGCTTAGTTGGGGGACCGCAGATCTACGAGCAGTACTTC
NA,TRBJ2-3,TRBD1,TRBV28,CASSSHSGTVSRKATDTQYF,TGTGCCAGCAGTTCCCATTCCGGGACAGTAAGCCGCAAGGCCACAGATACGCAGTATTTT
NA,TRBJ1-5,NA,TRBV3-1,CASSEDNGWDQPQHF,TGTGCCAGCAGCGAAGATAACGGGTGGGATCAGCCCCAGCATTTT
few,TRBJ1-1,NA,TRBV5-1,CASSLGWQGNTEAFF,TGCGCCAGCAGCTTGGGATGGCAGGGTAACACTGAAGCTTTCTTT
NA,TRBJ2-6,NA,TRBV21-1,CASSIDLVSGANVLTF,TGTGCCAGCAGCATAGATTTGGTCTCTGGGGCCAACGTCCTGACTTTC
NA,TRBJ1-2,NA,TRBV6-1,CASSAHRDGVYGYTF,TGTGCCAGCAGTGCCCACCGGGACGGGGTCTATGGCTACACCTTC
NA,TRBJ2-4,TRBD2,TRBV6-1,CASSETTRASGGKNIQYF,TGTGCCAGCAGTGAAACTACTCGGGCTAGCGGGGGTAAAAACATTCAGTACTTC
NA,TRBJ1-6,TRBD1,TRBV4-3,CASSQDWTGHNSPLHF,TGCGCCAGCAGCCAAGATTGGACAGGCCATAATTCACCCCTCCACTTT
NA,TRBJ1-5,TRBD1,TRBV7-8,CASSVSPQGKQGQPQHF,TGTGCCAGCAGCGTCTCCCCACAGGGGAAACAGGGTCAGCCCCAGCATTTT
many,TRBJ2-5,NA,TRBV14,CASSPGLRLLQETQYF,TGTGCCAGCAGCCCGGGTCTTCGGCTCTTACAAGAGACCCAGTACTTC
NA,TRBJ1-5,NA,TRBV6-5,CASSYSMAGNSNQPQHF,TGTGCCAGCAGTTACTCTATGGCAGGGAATAGCAATCAGCCCCAGCATTTT
NA,TRBJ2-1,TRBD2,TRBV5-6,CARSGGLAGSYNEQFF,TGTGCCAGGAGCGGGGGACTAGCGGGGTCCTACAATGAGCAGTTCTTC
NA,TRBJ1-2,TRBD1,TRBV4-2,CASSTGQGTNYGYTF,TGTGCCAGCAGCACAGGACAGGGGACTAACTATGGCTACACCTTC
few,TRBJ1-2,NA,TRBV5-1,CASSYEGMNYGYTF,TGCGCCAGCAGCTATGAGGGTATGAACTATGGCTACACCTTC
few,TRBJ1-1,NA,TRBV20-1,CSARDWNRENTEAFF,TGCAGTGCTAGAGACTGGAACAGGGAAAACACTGAAGCTTTCTTT
few,TRBJ2-7,TRBD1,TRBV12-3/TRBV12-4,CASSPDRVPYEQYF,TGTGCCAGCAGTCCGGACAGGGTTCCCTACGAGCAGTACTTC
NA,TRBJ2-1,TRBD2,TRBV6-2/TRBV6-3,CASSYHSGGDNEQFF,TGTGCCAGCAGTTACCATAGCGGGGGGGACAATGAGCAGTTCTTC
NA,TRBJ1-4,NA,TRBV2,CASSAWGGEKLFF,TGTGCCAGCAGTGCTTGGGGGGGCGAAAAACTGTTTTTT
NA,TRBJ2-5,NA,TRBV27,CASSFGGRSVTQYF,TGTGCCAGCAGTTTTGGGGGTCGGAGTGTGACCCAGTACTTC